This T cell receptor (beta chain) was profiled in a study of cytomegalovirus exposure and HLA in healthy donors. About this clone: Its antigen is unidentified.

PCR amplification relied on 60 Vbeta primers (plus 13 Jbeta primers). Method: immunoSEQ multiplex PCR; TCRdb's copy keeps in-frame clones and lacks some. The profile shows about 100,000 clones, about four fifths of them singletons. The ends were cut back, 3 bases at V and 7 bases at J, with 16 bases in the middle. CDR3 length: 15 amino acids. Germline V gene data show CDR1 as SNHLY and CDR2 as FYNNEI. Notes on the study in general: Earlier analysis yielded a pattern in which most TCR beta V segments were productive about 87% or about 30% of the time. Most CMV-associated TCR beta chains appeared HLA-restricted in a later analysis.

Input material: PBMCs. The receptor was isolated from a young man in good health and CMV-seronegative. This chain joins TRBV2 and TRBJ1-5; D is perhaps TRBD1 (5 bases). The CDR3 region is CASSEVQDMLQPQHF. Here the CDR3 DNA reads TGTGCCAGCAGTGAGGTACAGGATATGTTACAGCCCCAGCATTTT.